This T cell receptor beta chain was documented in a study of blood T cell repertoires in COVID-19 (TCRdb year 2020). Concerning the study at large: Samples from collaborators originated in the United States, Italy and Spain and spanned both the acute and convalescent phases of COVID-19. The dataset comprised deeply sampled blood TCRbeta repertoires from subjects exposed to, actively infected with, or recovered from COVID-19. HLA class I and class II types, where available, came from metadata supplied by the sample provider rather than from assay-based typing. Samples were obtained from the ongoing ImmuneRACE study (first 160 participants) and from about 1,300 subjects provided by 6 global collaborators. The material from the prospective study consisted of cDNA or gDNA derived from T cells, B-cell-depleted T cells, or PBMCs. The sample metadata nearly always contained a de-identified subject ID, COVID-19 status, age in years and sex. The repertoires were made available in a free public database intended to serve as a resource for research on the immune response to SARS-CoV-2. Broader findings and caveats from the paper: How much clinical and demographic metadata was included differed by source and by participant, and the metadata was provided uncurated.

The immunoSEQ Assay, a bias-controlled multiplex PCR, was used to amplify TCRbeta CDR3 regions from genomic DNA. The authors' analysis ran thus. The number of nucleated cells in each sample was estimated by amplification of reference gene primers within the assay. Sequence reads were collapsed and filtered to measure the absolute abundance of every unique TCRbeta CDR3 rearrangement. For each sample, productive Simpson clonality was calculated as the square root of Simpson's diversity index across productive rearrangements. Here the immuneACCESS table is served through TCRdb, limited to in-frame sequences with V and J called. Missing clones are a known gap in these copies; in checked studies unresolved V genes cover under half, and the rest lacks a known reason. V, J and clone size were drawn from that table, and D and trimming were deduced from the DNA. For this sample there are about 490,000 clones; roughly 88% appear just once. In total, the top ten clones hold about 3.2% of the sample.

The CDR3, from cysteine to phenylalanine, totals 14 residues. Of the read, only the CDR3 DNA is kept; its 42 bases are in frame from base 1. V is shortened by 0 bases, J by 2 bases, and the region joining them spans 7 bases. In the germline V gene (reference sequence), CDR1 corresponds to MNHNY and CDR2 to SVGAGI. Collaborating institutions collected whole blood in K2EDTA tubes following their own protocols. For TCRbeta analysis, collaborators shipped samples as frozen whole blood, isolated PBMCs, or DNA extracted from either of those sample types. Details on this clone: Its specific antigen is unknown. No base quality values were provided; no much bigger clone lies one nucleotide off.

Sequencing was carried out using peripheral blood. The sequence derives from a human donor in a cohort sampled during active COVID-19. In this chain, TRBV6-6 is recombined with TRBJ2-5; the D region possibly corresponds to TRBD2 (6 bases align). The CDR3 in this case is CASSYSAGQETQYF. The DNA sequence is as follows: TGTGCCAGCAGTTACTCGGCGGGACAAGAGACCCAGTACTTC.